This T cell receptor beta chain stems from a study of T cells in Graves' hyperthyroidism and ophthalmopathy. Study-wide context: Peripheral blood samples were taken at initial diagnosis, prior to any treatment.

Study findings and constraints: Blood shared most expanded thyroid clonotypes above 0.001. Researchers report that a 13 V-J model separated ophthalmopathy from stable hyperthyroidism.

The TCR beta CDR3 regions underwent amplification using RNA transcripts as the source. The HTBI primer set drove a first-round RT-PCR of the TCR CDR3. From the multiplex PCR reads, TCRdb called clonotypes with MiXCR, one entry per CDR3 protein. The sample includes under 350,000 distinct CDR3 sequences, around 23% seen only once; the top ten take over 40%. The PBMCs studied were ones that came from roughly 11 ml fresh peripheral blood. From germline, CDR1 is SGHAT and CDR2 FQNNGV. The V segment lost 1 base and the J segment 5 bases; nucleotides outside the gene matches: 3. CDR3 length equals 15 residues. Regarding this clonotype: Its cognate antigen is unknown.

This TCR was sampled from a woman in her 50s with Graves' hyperthyroidism. The chain recombines TRBV11-2 with TRBJ2-5; TRBD2 matches 11 bases. Sequencing was performed on blood. The CDR3 loop reads CASSLGLAGRETQYF. The DNA of the CDR3 is TGTGCCAGCAGCTTAGGACTAGCGGGAAGGGAGACCCAGTACTTC.